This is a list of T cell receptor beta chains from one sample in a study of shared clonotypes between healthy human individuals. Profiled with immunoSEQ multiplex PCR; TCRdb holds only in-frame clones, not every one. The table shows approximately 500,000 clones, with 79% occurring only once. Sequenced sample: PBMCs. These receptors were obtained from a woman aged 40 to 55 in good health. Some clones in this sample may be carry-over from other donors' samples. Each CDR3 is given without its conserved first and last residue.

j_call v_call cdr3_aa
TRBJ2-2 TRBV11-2 ASSLRDRHTGELF
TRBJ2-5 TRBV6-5 ASSYSGTPEQETQY
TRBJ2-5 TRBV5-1 ASSLVLAGARETQY
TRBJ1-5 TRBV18 ASSPGQPNQPQH
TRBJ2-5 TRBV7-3 ASSLVGSGNQETQY
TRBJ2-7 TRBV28 ASSTWTSGNDEQY
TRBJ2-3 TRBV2 ASSAGLAGGDTQY
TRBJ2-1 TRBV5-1 ASSYRSSGSGNEQF
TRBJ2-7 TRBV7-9 ASSLAGTGSDEQY
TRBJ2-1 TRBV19 ATRPGLAHHNEQF
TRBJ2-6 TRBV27 ASRDLEGANVLT
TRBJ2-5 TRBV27 ASSLSGQGGTQY
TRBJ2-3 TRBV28 ASKQGAIDTQY
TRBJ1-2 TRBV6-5 ASSSHVGDGYT
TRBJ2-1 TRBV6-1 ASSPRGSYNEQF
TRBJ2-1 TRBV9 ASSVVAGVGNEQF
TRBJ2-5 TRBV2 ASWEQDRGYQTQY
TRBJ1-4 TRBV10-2 ASTQVTNEKLF
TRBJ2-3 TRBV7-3 ASSRTGTSGRARDTQY
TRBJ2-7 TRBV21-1 ASSKRGGRGYEQY
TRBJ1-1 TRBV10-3 AISDGQFTEAF
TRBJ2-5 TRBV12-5 ASGKGTGYGGRETQY
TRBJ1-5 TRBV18 ASSLGGGGNSNQPQH
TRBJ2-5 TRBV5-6 ASSRNGLAGNQETQY
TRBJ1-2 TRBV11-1 ASSGSNYGYT
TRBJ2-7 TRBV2 ASSDGQGDSYEQY
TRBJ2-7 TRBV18 ASSWDRGSPYEQY
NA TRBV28 ASSLWGTGSYEQY
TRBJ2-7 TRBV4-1 ASSQDPSGNYEQY
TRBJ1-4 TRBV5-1 ASSVTGVNEKLF
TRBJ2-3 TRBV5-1 ASSLLLAGQDTQY